What follows are 32 T cell receptor beta chains derived from one specimen sequenced in a study of CD8 T cells in ankylosing spondylitis. One entry per CDR3 protein, called by TCRdb with MiXCR from the 5' RACE reads. The sample has under 200,000 distinct CDR3 sequences; approximately 10% are singletons. Sequencing was carried out using blood, either unsorted or a sorted T cell fraction (not recorded which). These receptors all stem from a female donor with ankylosing spondylitis or in good health (not recorded which).

This clonotype was detected only a few times. The chain couples TRBV6-1 to TRBJ2-7; D might be TRBD1 or TRBD2, each matching 5 bases. Germline V CDR1 and CDR2: MNHNS, SASEGT. Trimming took 4 bases from V and 0 from J, leaving 16 bases between them. The CDR3 is made up of 16 amino acids. The CDR3 coding sequence is TGTGCCAGCAGTGGCGTCTGGGGGAGCGCCTCCTACGAGCAGTACTTC. Its translation is CASSGVWGSASYEQYF.

In its sample, this clonotype was seen many times. This chain joins TRBV30 and TRBJ2-3; TRBD1 agrees at 7 bases. Germline loops: CDR1 GTSNPN, CDR2 SVGIG (reference sequence). The V gene end was trimmed by 2 bases and the J gene end by 2 bases; junction bases not matched to a gene: 4. This CDR3 contains 14 residues. The CDR3 protein is CAWSWGQYTDTQYF. The CDR3 coding sequence is TGTGCCTGGAGTTGGGGACAGTACACAGATACGCAGTATTTT. The whole variable domain, filled in from reference TRBV30 and TRBJ2-3, reads SQTIHQWPATLVQPVGSPLSLECTVEGTSNPNLYWYRQAAGRGLQLLFYSVGIGQISSEVPQNLSASRPQDRQFILSSKKLLLSDSGFYLCAWSWGQYTDTQYFGPGTRLTVL.

A few counts support this clonotype. The gene calls are TRBV6-2 or TRBV6-3 and TRBJ1-1; D unclear. Germline assignment: CDR1 MNHEY and CDR2 SVGEGT. Trimming stripped 0 bases from V and 6 bases from J, with 17 bases between. The CDR3 is 16 amino acids. The CDR3 DNA is TGTGCCAGCAGTTACTCTGTTACACGGCCCGGCGCTGAAGCTTTCTTT. Translated, it gives CASSYSVTRPGAEAFF.

In its sample, this clonotype was seen a few times. The V and J genes are TRBV20-1 and TRBJ2-7, with 13 bases lining up with TRBD2. With V trimmed by 6 bases and J by 3 bases, 5 bases remained unmatched. Germline CDR1 reads DFQATT; CDR2 reads SNEGSKA (reference sequence). The CDR3 is 14 residues long. DNA for the CDR3: TGCAGTGCCTTACTAGCGGGAGGGTACTACGAGCAGTACTTC. Its protein product is CSALLAGGYYEQYF.

This clonotype was counted ten times or more. The chain links TRBV19 to TRBJ2-1; the match to TRBD2 covers 10 bases. CDR3 length equals 14 residues. The V and J ends lost 4 bases and 7 bases, in that order; junction bases with no gene match: 4. Per the germline V gene, CDR1 is LNHDA and CDR2 is SQIVND (reference sequence). The CDR3 reads CASSTSSGGNEQFF. DNA of the CDR3: TGTGCCAGTAGTACTTCTAGCGGGGGTAATGAGCAGTTCTTC.

Only a few counts were recorded for this clonotype. The J gene is TRBJ2-3, the V gene TRBV4-1; TRBD2 agrees at 7 bases. Germline CDR1 and CDR2: MGHRA and YSYEKL. V lost 0 bases to trimming and J lost 10 bases; unmatched junction nucleotides: 13. This CDR3 region has 16 residues. CDR3 in DNA: TGCGCCAGCAGCCAAGATGGGGGGGAGGGCCTCTCGGCGCAGTATTTT. This encodes CASSQDGGEGLSAQYF.

This sequence joins TRBV15 and TRBJ1-1; D perhaps matches TRBD1 (5 bases). The CDR3 totals 12 residues. Trimming took 8 bases from V and 1 from J, leaving 8 bases between them. CDR1 LNHNV and CDR2 YYDKDF come from the germline V gene (reference sequence). The CDR3 sequence: CATLGANTEAFF. The CDR3 coding sequence is TGTGCCACCCTAGGGGCGAACACTGAAGCTTTCTTT.

The CDR3 sequence: CASSEGGENYGYTF. In DNA form, the CDR3 reads TGTGCCAGCAGTGAGGGGGGTGAAAACTATGGCTACACCTTC. The V gene is TRBV6-1, the J gene TRBJ1-2, with D possibly being TRBD1 (5 bases). This CDR3 has 14 residues. Germline loops: CDR1 MNHNS, CDR2 SASEGT. The germline V and J ends were trimmed by 3 bases and 2 bases, with 10 bases remaining between them.

This clonotype was counted between two and nine times. The chain recombines TRBV20-1 with TRBJ2-2; 10 nucleotides agree with TRBD1. With 4 bases clipped from V and 3 bases from J, the junction kept 8 bases outside the gene matches. Per germline, CDR1 DFQATT and CDR2 SNEGSKA (reference sequence). The CDR3 is 16 residues long. The CDR3 DNA follows: TGCAGTGCTACCCCCCCGACAGGGGGCGACACCGGGGAGCTGTTTTTT. Encoded protein: CSATPPTGGDTGELFF.

The CDR3 loop is CASSGESASSYNEQFF. CDR3 DNA sequence: TGTGCCAGCAGCGGGGAGAGCGCCAGCTCCTACAATGAGCAGTTCTTC. The V gene is TRBV9, the J gene TRBJ2-1; D possibly corresponds to TRBD2 (5 bases). The CDR3 totals 16 residues. The V end was cut by 3 bases, the J end by 0 bases, with 13 bases between. Germline V gene data show CDR1 as SGDLS and CDR2 as YYNGEE.

On this clonotype itself: This may stem from a read error, because a much larger clone lies one nucleotide away. The chain links TRBV4-1 to TRBJ2-1; 9 bases agree with TRBD2. CDR3 size: 16 residues. The V gene's germline CDR1 is MGHRA and CDR2 YSYEKL. V was clipped by 2 bases and J by 8 bases; unmatched bases: 10. Here the CDR3 reads CASSQIRLAARDEQFF. The CDR3 DNA is TGCGCCAGCAGCCAAATCCGACTAGCGGCGAGGGATGAGCAGTTCTTC.

This chain uses TRBV7-9 with TRBJ2-7, with D perhaps given as TRBD1 or TRBD2 (5 bases each). The CDR3 loop spans 16 amino acids. Germline V lookup: CDR1 SEHNR, CDR2 FQNEAQ (reference sequence). The germline V and J ends were trimmed by 5 bases and 4 bases, with 21 bases remaining between them. CDR3 in amino acids: CASSPAPGTAIYEQYF. The CDR3 nucleotides read TGTGCCAGCAGCCCTGCCCCCGGGACGGCGATTTACGAGCAGTACTTC.

A remark on this clonotype: A much larger clonotype is one base distant, so this may be a read error. The chain is built from TRBV6-2 or TRBV6-3 and TRBJ2-1; D is unclear. Trimming took off 0 bases at V and 3 bases at J, with 0 bases between the two ends. CDR1 and CDR2 from the germline V gene are MNHEY and SVGEGT. There are 12 residues in the CDR3. CDR3 in DNA: TGTGCCAGCAGTTACTCCTACAATGAGCAGTTCTTC. Translated, it gives CASSYSYNEQFF.

This clonotype was observed a few times. The genes are TRBV12-3 or TRBV12-4 and TRBJ1-4; a possible D gene is TRBD1 (5 bases). Trimming removed 5 bases from V and 6 bases from J, with 10 bases in between. The length of the CDR3 is 13 residues. CDR3 sequence reads: CASSTDSYEKLFF. CDR3 coding DNA: TGTGCCAGCAGTACCGACAGCTATGAAAAACTGTTTTTT.

This clonotype was seen only a few times. V usage is TRBV20-1 and J usage is TRBJ1-2; D is unresolved. The CDR3 extends over 11 amino acids. Per the germline V gene, CDR1 is DFQATT and CDR2 is SNEGSKA (reference sequence). Between the trimmed V and J ends, which lost 1 base and 6 bases, there was a span of 6 bases. The CDR3 DNA sequence: TGCAGTGCTAGAGTACCCGATGGCTACACCTTC. Its protein is CSARVPDGYTF.

The chain couples TRBV4-3 to TRBJ1-6; D ambiguous. Trimming removed 3 bases from V and 9 bases from J, with 18 bases in between. This CDR3 has 16 amino acids. Germline V CDR1 and CDR2: LGHNA, YSLEER. CDR3 coding DNA: TGCGCCAGCAGCCAGGCCTTGGAAAGGGTCCTTTCACCCCTCCACTTT. It codes for CASSQALERVLSPLHF.

This clonotype was observed at least ten times. This chain uses TRBV12-3 or TRBV12-4 with TRBJ2-1, with D hard to call. The CDR3 has 13 residues. The DNA for the CDR3 is TGTGCAACCCGGGCATTCGAGGACAATGAGCAGTTCTTC. This encodes CATRAFEDNEQFF.

The chain joins TRBV6-5 to TRBJ2-1; TRBD2 matches at 10 bases. The CDR3 sequence is 16 residues long. J was trimmed by 10 bases and V by 0 bases; bases with no gene match: 9. CDR1 and CDR2 (germline): MNHEY, SVGAGI. Here the CDR3 DNA reads TGTGCCAGCAGTTACTCAGCGGGAGGGCTCACACGCGAGCAGTTCTTC. It specifies CASSYSAGGLTREQFF.

This clonotype was observed at least ten times. The chain employs TRBV4-3 and TRBJ2-1; 12 nucleotides align to TRBD2. The CDR3 has 16 amino acids. V shed 3 bases and J 9 bases; nucleotides not matched to a gene: 9. Per the germline V gene, CDR1 is LGHNA and CDR2 is YSLEER. CDR3 region: CASSQDTSGRFGEQFF. CDR3 DNA: TGCGCCAGCAGCCAGGATACTAGCGGGAGGTTCGGTGAGCAGTTCTTC.

This clonotype came up many times. The chain joins TRBV5-1 to TRBJ2-5; unclear D gene. The CDR3 consists of 11 residues. Between the trimmed V and J ends, which lost 4 bases and 2 bases, there was a span of 3 bases. Germline CDR1 and CDR2: SGHRS and YFSETQ. The chain's CDR3 is CASSHQETQYF. The CDR3 coding sequence is TGCGCCAGCAGCCATCAAGAGACCCAGTACTTC.

There are many counts of this clonotype. This rearrangement joins TRBV28 to TRBJ2-7; D unresolved. Trimming took 3 bases from V and 4 from J, leaving 7 bases between them. Germline assignment: CDR1 MDHEN and CDR2 SYDVKM. The CDR3 is 12 residues long. CDR3 DNA: TGTGCCAGCAGTTTCTCAGCTTACGAGCAGTACTTC. This translates into CASSFSAYEQYF.

In its sample, this clonotype was seen a few times. This rearrangement joins TRBV27 to TRBJ2-3; D is undetermined. The CDR3 totals 17 residues. V was pared by 3 bases and J by 0 bases, with 16 bases between. Germline CDR1 reads MNHEY; CDR2 reads SMNVEV (reference sequence). The CDR3 is CASSLVGLSPSTDTQYF. The CDR3 nucleotides are TGTGCCAGCAGTTTGGTGGGCCTAAGCCCTAGCACAGATACGCAGTATTTT.

This clonotype has more than one count but fewer than ten. The V and J genes are TRBV7-9 and TRBJ2-3; possible D gene TRBD1, 5 bases. CDR3 size: 14 residues. Trimming removed 2 bases at V and 4 bases at J, with 10 bases between. Per germline, CDR1 SEHNR and CDR2 FQNEAQ (reference sequence). CDR3 bases: TGTGCCAGCAGCTTAAGGGGTGAGGCAGATACGCAGTATTTT. It specifies CASSLRGEADTQYF.

This clonotype has at least ten counts. The chain employs TRBV5-1 and TRBJ2-2; D gene unclear. V lost 0 bases to trimming and J lost 6 bases, with 6 bases between them. The germline CDR1 and CDR2 sequences are SGHRS and YFSETQ. The CDR3 is 13 residues long. The CDR3 sequence: CASSLDGPGELFF. The CDR3 nucleotides are TGCGCCAGCAGCTTGGATGGTCCCGGGGAGCTGTTTTTT.

The chain has TRBV7-9 and TRBJ1-6; 8 nucleotides align to TRBD1. V shed 7 bases and J 7 bases; nucleotides not matched to a gene: 9. Germline V gene lookup returns CDR1 SEHNR and CDR2 FQNEAQ (reference sequence). This CDR3 is 15 amino acids long. The CDR3 loop reads CASIKDRGGNSPLHF. CDR3 DNA: TGTGCCAGCATCAAAGACAGGGGTGGGAATTCACCCCTCCACTTT.

The table lists this clonotype with a few counts. The chain couples TRBV6-1 to TRBJ2-7; possibly TRBD1 or TRBD2 for D (6 bases each). The germline V gene has CDR1 MNHNS and CDR2 SASEGT. With 8 bases removed from V and 2 bases from J, the gap between germline ends came to 13 bases. This CDR3 has 13 amino acids. CDR3 DNA sequence: TGTGCCAGCGCTCCGGGGGCTACCTACGAGCAGTACTTC. It yields the protein CASAPGATYEQYF.

This clonotype has just a few counts. The chain has TRBV20-1 and TRBJ1-4; 10 bases line up with TRBD1. With 6 bases clipped from V and 3 bases from J, the junction kept 4 bases outside the gene matches. The CDR3 is 14 residues long. Germline values: CDR1 DFQATT, CDR2 SNEGSKA (reference sequence). CDR3 protein: CSAEDRGANEKLFF. The CDR3 nucleotides are TGCAGTGCAGAGGACAGGGGGGCTAATGAAAAACTGTTTTTT.

This clonotype was detected many times. The chain links TRBV30 to TRBJ2-1, with D perhaps matching TRBD2 (5 bases). CDR1 and CDR2 from the germline V gene are GTSNPN and SVGIG (reference sequence). Between the trimmed V and J ends, which lost 0 bases and 1 base, there was a span of 16 bases. The CDR3 covers 17 residues. The CDR3: CAWSVLVSIASYNEQFF. The CDR3 DNA follows: TGTGCCTGGAGTGTACTAGTCTCCATAGCGTCCTACAATGAGCAGTTCTTC.

In its sample, this clonotype was seen once. The missing conserved phenylalanine or tryptophan at the end of this CDR3 makes a read error likely. The rearrangement uses TRBV10-3 and TRBJ2-7; no reliable D call. Germline V lookup: CDR1 ENHRY, CDR2 SYGVKD. The V end was cut by 2 bases, the J end by 3 bases, with 5 bases between. CDR3 length: 12 residues. This chain's CDR3 is CAISEGDYEQYY. The CDR3 DNA follows: TGTGCCATCAGTGAGGGGGACTACGAGCAGTACTAC.

This clonotype was seen ten or more times. The chain links TRBV12-3 or TRBV12-4 to TRBJ1-4, with D unclear. There are 14 residues in the CDR3. The ends were cut back, 8 bases at V and 3 bases at J, with 13 bases in the middle. CDR3 sequence reads: CASSPPGANEKLFF. Here the CDR3 DNA reads TGTGCCAGCTCTCCCCCCGGGGCTAATGAAAAACTGTTTTTT.

The chain employs TRBV6-5 and TRBJ1-5; D is possibly TRBD1 (5 bases). The CDR3 runs to 13 residues. Trimming pared 0 bases from V and 7 bases from J, leaving 7 bases between. Germline CDR1 is MNHEY and CDR2 is SVGAGI. CDR3 loop: CASSYSDTQPQHF. CDR3 sequence (DNA): TGTGCCAGCAGTTACTCGGACACGCAGCCCCAGCATTTT.

This chain connects TRBV6-1 to TRBJ1-1; TRBD1 aligns across 7 bases. The CDR3 has 13 amino acids. V was pared by 6 bases and J by 7 bases, with 8 bases of the junction left unmatched. CDR1 and CDR2 from the germline V gene are MNHNS and SASEGT. CDR3 coding DNA: TGTGCCAGCAGAATCACAGGGGTGGGTGAAGCTTTCTTT. The encoded protein is CASRITGVGEAFF.